This T cell receptor (beta chain) was documented in a study of cytomegalovirus exposure and HLA in healthy donors (dated by TCRdb to 2016 to 2017). At the level of the whole study: According to a later analysis, the 120 or so validation repertoires were produced on the same platform as the approximately 610 repertoires of the first cohort. The aim of the study was to test whether cataloging public T cell receptors could identify signatures of past pathogen exposure. Besides the first cohort of roughly 700 subjects, a separate validation cohort made up of around 120 different subjects was used. High-throughput TCR immunosequencing, statistical association of individual TCRs with disease status, and machine learning were combined to predict cytomegalovirus infection status.

With respect to this clone: It has no known antigen specificity. The sample holds no much larger clone one base away, and base qualities are not on file.

The donors were included in the validation cohort of over a hundred subjects, a group kept apart from the roughly 700-subject first cohort. Library method: the immunoSEQ multiplex PCR assay. The authors processed their data as follows. A statistical classification framework was developed to diagnose cytomegalovirus status using the catalog of TCR beta chain sequences. The table was pulled from immuneACCESS by TCRdb, which kept in-frame rearrangements only. Such tables lose some clones; where checked, under half of the loss comes from unresolved V genes, and the rest has no known cause. V and J calls and clone size are copied from that table; D and trimming were computed from the DNA. In this sample the table shows some 170,000 clones, around nine tenths of which occur a single time. 6.5% to 7.5% of the sample is in the top ten clones. For this chain, trimming is 4 bases at the V end and 5 bases at the J end, and the number of junction bases without a gene match is 3. According to the germline V gene (reference sequence), CDR1 reads LNHNV and CDR2 reads YYDKDF. The CDR3 spans 13 residues, from the cysteine through the phenylalanine. The entry retains the CDR3 DNA only, 39 bases that are in frame from base 1.

Broader findings and caveats from the paper: The validation cohort had no HLA typing available for a later analysis, so co-occurrence within that cohort was assessed over all 120 or so repertoires. The authors suggested that the approach could potentially be extended to other disease states and immunological phenotypes. The study gave a list of 150 to 200 TCR beta chains associated with cytomegalovirus. Of the cluster scores, around 95% were above 0 in a later analysis, which found that TCRs clustered in the first cohort also tended to co-occur in the 90 to 150 validation repertoires. Across donors, most TCR sequences were observed very rarely, whereas some public TCRs were present in many individuals. In both the original and validation cohorts, the classifier was reported to diagnose cytomegalovirus status with high specificity and sensitivity. In vitro tests confirmed that a few of the cytomegalovirus-associated TCR beta chains recognize cytomegalovirus antigens.

The sequence was collected from a man aged 30 to 39 in good health and CMV-seropositive. The chain was built from TRBV15 and TRBJ2-5, and 8 junction bases match TRBD2. What was sequenced was PBMCs. CDR3 protein: CATSISGGETQYF. The DNA sequence follows: TGTGCCACCAGCATATCGGGGGGGGAGACCCAGTACTTC.